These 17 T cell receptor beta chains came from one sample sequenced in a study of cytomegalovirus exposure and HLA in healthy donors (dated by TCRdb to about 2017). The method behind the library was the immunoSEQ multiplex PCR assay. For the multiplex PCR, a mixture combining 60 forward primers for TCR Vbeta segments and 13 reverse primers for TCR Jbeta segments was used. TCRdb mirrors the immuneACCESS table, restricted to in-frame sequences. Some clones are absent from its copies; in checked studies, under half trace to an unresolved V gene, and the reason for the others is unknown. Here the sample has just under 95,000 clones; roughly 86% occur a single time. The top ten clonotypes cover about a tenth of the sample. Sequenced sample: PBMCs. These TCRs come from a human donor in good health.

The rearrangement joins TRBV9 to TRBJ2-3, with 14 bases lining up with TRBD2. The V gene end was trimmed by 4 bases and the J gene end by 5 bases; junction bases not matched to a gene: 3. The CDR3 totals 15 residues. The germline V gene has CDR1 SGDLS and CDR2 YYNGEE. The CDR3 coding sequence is TGTGCCAGCAGCACGACTAGCGGGGGGGGAGATACGCAGTATTTT. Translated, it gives CASSTTSGGGDTQYF.

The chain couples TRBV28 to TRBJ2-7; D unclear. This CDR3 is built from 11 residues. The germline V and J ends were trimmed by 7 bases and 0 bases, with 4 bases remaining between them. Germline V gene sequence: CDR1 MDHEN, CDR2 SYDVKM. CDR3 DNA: TGTGCCAGCATCAACTCCTACGAGCAGTACTTC. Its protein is CASINSYEQYF.

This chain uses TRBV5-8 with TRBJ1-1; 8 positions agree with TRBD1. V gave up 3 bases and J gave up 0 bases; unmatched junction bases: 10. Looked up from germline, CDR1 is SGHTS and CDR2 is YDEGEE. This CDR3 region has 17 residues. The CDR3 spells CASSSPGQAFMNTEAFF. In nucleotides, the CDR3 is TGTGCCAGCAGCTCGCCGGGACAGGCCTTCATGAACACTGAAGCTTTCTTT.

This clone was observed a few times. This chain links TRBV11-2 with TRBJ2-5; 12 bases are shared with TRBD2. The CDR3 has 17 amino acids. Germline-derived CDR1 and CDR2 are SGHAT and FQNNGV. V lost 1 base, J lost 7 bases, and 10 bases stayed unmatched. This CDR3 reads CASSLGGPTSGGGTQYF. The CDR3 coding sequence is TGTGCCAGCAGCTTAGGAGGCCCGACTAGCGGGGGAGGGACCCAGTACTTC. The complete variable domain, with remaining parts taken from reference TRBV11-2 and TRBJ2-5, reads EAGVAQSPRYKIIEKRQSVAFWCNPISGHATLYWYQQILGQGPKLLIQFQNNGVVDDSQLPKDRFSAERLKGVDSTLKIQPAKLEDSAVYLCASSLGGPTSGGGTQYFGPGTRLLVL.

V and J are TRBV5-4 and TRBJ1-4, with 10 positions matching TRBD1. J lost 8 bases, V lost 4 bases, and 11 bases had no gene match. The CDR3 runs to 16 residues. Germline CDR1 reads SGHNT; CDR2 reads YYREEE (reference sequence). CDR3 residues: CASSLGPGTGAEKLFF. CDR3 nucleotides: TGTGCCAGCAGCCTGGGGCCCGGGACAGGGGCGGAAAAACTGTTTTTT.

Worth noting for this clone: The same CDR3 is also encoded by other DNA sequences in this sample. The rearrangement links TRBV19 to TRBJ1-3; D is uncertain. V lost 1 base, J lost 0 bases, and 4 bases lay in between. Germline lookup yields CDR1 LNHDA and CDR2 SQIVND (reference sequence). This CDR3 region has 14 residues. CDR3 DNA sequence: TGTGCCAGTAGTATAGGCGGCTCTGGAAACACCATATATTTT. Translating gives CASSIGGSGNTIYF.

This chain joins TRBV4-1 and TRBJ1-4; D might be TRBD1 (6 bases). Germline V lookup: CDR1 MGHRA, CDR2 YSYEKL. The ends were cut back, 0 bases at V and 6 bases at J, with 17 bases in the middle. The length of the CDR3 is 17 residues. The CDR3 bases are TGCGCCAGCAGCCAAGAGGCGGACAACAGGGCGGATGAAAAACTGTTTTTT. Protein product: CASSQEADNRADEKLFF.

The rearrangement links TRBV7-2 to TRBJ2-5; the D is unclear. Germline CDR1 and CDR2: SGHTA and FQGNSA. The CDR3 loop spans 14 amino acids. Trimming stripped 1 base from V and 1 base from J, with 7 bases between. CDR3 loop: CASSLVPTQETQYF. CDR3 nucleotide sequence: TGTGCCAGCAGCTTAGTACCTACCCAAGAGACCCAGTACTTC. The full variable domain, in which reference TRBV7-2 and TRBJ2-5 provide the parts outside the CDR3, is GAGVSQSPSNKVTEKGKDVELRCDPISGHTALYWYRQSLGQGLEFLIYFQGNSAPDKSGLPSDRFSAERTGGSVSTLTIQRTQQEDSAVYLCASSLVPTQETQYFGPGTRLLVL.

The CDR3, as DNA: TGTGCCAGCAGCTTTTCTGGGGCCCCAAGTCAGCCCCAGCATTTT. It yields the protein CASSFSGAPSQPQHF. This chain connects TRBV7-9 to TRBJ1-5; D perhaps matches TRBD1 (5 bases). Looked up from germline, CDR1 is SEHNR and CDR2 is FQNEAQ (reference sequence). CDR3 length: 15 residues. V was cut by 3 bases and J by 6 bases, with 15 bases left in between.

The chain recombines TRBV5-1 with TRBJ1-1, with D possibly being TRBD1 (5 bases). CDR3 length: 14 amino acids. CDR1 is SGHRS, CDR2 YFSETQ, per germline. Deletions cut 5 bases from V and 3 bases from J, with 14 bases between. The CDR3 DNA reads TGCGCCAGCAGTCAGGGCCGGAGGGACACTGAAGCTTTCTTT. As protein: CASSQGRRDTEAFF.

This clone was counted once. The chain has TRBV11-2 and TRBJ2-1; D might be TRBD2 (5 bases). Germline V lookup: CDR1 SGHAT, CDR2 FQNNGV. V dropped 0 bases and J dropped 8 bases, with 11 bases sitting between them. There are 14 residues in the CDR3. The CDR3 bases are TGTGCCAGCAGCTTAGATGGCGGGTTGGATGAGCAGTTCTTC. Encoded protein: CASSLDGGLDEQFF.

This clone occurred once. CDR3 sequence: CASSYGLSDRAEQFF. Written as DNA, the CDR3 is TGTGCCAGCAGCTACGGACTATCAGATAGGGCTGAGCAGTTCTTC. The chain recombines TRBV9 with TRBJ2-1; maybe TRBD2 (6 bases). Germline V gene sequence: CDR1 SGDLS, CDR2 YYNGEE. Trimming removed 4 bases from V and 9 bases from J, with 20 bases in between. CDR3 length equals 15 residues.

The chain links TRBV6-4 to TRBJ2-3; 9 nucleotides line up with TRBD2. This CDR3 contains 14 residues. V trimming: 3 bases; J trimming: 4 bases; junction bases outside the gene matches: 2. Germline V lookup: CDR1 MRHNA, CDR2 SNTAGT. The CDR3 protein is CASSDAGGPDTQYF. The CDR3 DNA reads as TGTGCCAGCAGTGATGCGGGGGGGCCAGATACGCAGTATTTT.

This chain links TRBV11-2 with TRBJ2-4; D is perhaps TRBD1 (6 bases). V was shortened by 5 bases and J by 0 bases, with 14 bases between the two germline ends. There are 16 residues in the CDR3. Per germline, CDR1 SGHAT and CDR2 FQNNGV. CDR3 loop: CASSTRQVLAKNIQYF. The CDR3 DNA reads TGTGCCAGCAGCACCCGACAGGTCCTAGCCAAAAACATTCAGTACTTC.

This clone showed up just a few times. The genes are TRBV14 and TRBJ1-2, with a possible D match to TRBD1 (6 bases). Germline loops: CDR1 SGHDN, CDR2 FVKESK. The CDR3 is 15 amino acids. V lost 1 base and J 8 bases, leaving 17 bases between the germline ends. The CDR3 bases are TGTGCCAGCAGCCAAGCTGGGGCCGGGGGGCCCGGCTACACCTTC. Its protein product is CASSQAGAGGPGYTF.

DNA of the CDR3: TGTGCCAGCAGTTTCACAGGGAAAGAGACCCAGTACTTC. Its protein product is CASSFTGKETQYF. The V call is TRBV6-6, the J call TRBJ2-5, with a tentative D call TRBD1 (6 bases). The germline V gene has CDR1 MNHNY and CDR2 SVGAGI (reference sequence). With 4 bases removed from V and 3 bases from J, the gap between germline ends came to 9 bases. The CDR3 runs 13 residues.

The CDR3 DNA is TGTGCCAGCTCACCAAACAGGGAGTCTACACTGTTTTTT. Translation: CASSPNRESTLFF. The chain has TRBV18 and TRBJ1-4; D is perhaps TRBD1 (6 bases). CDR3 length equals 13 residues. Trimming took 2 bases from V and 13 from J, leaving 14 bases between them. Germline V lookup: CDR1 KGHSH, CDR2 LQKENI.